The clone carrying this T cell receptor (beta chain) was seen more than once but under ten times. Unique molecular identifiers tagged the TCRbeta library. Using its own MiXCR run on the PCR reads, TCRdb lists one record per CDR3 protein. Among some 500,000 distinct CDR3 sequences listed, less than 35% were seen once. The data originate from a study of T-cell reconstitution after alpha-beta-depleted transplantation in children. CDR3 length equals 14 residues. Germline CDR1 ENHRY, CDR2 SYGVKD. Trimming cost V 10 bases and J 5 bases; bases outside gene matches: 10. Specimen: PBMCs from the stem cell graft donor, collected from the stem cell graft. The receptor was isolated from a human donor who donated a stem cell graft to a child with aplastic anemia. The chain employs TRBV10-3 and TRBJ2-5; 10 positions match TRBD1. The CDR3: CATQRDRGLETQYF. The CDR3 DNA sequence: TGTGCCACACAGCGGGACAGGGGCTTGGAGACCCAGTACTTC.